The subject of this entry is one T cell receptor (beta chain). These data originate in a study of shared clonotypes between healthy human individuals. The CDR3 covers 16 residues. The assay was run at deep level. Clones were sequenced by immunoSEQ multiplex PCR, and TCRdb holds only the in-frame ones, with some missing. Altogether about 1.1 million clones are present, around 77% being singletons, with the ten largest covering roughly 0.83%. The chain uses TRBV21-1 and TRBJ1-2. TRBV21-1 is marked as a pseudogene. The TCR sequence derives from a man aged 18 to 30 in good health. Some clones in this sample may be carry-over from other donors' samples. Source material: memory CD4+ T cells from PBMCs. As to subset: CD45RA-negative fraction. The chain's CDR3 is CASSCRAGRKDYGYTF. In DNA, the CDR3 is TGTGCCAGCAGCTGCCGGGCGGGGCGCAAGGACTATGGCTACACCTTC.